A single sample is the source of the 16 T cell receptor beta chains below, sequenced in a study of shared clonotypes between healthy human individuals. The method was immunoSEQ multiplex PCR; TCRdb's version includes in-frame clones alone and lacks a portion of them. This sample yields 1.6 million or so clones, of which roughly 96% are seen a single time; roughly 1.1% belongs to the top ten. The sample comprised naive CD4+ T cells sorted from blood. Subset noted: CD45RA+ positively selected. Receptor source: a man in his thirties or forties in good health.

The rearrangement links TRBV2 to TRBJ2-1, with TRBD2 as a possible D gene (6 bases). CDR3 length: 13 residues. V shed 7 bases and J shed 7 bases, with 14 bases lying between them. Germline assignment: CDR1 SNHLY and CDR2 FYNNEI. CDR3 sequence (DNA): TGTGCCAGCATAACAAATGCGGGGAATGAGCAGTTCTTC. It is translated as CASITNAGNEQFF.

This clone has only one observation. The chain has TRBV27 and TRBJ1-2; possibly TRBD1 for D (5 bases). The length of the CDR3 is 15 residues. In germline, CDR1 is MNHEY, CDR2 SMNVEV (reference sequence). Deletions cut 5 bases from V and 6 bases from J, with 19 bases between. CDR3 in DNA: TGTGCCAGCAGTCCCCGGTGGTCTGGGGCTGATGGCTACACCTTC. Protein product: CASSPRWSGADGYTF.

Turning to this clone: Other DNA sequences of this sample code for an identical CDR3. The CDR3 DNA follows: TGTGCCAGCAGCTTAGTGACAGGCGGGGGTGAAAAACTGTTTTTT. Translation gives CASSLVTGGGEKLFF. The rearrangement joins TRBV11-2 to TRBJ1-4; TRBD1 might be the D (6 bases). The CDR3 extends over 15 amino acids. Per germline, CDR1 SGHAT and CDR2 FQNNGV. V was trimmed by 1 base and J by 7 bases, leaving 13 bases between them.

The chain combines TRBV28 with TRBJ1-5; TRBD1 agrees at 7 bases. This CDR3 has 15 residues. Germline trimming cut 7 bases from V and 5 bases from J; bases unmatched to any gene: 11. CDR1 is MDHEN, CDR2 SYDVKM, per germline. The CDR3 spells CASKGGTVSYQPQHF. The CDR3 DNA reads TGTGCCAGCAAAGGGGGGACAGTCTCGTATCAGCCCCAGCATTTT.

The CDR3 DNA sequence: TGTGCCATCAGCGAACTAGCGGGATCAGATACGCAGTATTTT. Translation: CAISELAGSDTQYF. The gene calls are TRBV10-3 and TRBJ2-3; 10 nucleotides line up with TRBD2. The V and J ends lost 6 bases and 4 bases, in that order; junction bases with no gene match: 4. Per germline, CDR1 ENHRY and CDR2 SYGVKD. The CDR3 runs 14 residues.

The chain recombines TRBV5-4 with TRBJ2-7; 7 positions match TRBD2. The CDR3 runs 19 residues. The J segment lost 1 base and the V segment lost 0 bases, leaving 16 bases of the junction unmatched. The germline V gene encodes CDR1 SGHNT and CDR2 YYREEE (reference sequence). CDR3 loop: CASSLGEGRGSFLSYEQYF. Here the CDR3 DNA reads TGTGCCAGCAGCTTGGGGGAGGGGCGCGGGAGTTTCTTGTCCTACGAGCAGTACTTC.

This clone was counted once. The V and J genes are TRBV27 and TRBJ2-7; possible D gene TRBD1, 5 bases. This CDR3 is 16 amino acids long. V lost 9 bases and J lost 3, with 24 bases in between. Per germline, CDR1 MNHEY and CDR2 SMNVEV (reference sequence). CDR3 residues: CASKLGVAGFVYEQYF. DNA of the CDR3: TGTGCCAGTAAGCTAGGGGTCGCAGGGTTCGTCTACGAGCAGTACTTC.

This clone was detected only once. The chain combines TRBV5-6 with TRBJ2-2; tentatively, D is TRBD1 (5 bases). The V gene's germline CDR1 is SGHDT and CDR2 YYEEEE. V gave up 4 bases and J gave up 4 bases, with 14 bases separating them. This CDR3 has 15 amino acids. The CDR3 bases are TGTGCCAGCAGCCGAGGACACGTTTCCACCGGGGAGCTGTTTTTT. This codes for CASSRGHVSTGELFF.

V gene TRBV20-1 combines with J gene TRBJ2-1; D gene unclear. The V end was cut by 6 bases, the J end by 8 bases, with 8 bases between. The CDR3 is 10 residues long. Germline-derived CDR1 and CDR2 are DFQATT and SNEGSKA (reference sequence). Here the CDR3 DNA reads TGCAGTGCCCTAGGCTATGAGCAGTTCTTC. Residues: CSALGYEQFF.

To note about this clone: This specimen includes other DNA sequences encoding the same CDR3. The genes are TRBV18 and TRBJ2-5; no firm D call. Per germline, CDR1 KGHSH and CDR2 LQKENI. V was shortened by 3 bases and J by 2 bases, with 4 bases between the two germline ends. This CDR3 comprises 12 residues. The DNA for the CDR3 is TGTGCCAGCTCACCTATACAAGAGACCCAGTACTTC. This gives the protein CASSPIQETQYF.

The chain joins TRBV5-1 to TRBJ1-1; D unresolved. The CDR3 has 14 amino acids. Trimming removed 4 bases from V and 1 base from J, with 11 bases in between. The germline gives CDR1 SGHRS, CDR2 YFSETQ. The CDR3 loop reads CASSPIDPNTEAFF. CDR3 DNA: TGCGCCAGCAGCCCCATCGACCCGAACACTGAAGCTTTCTTT.

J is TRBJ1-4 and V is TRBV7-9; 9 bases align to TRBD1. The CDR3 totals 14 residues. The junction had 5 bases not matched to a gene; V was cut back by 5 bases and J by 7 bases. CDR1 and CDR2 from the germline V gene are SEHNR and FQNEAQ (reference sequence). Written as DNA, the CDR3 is TGTGCCAGCAGCCCGGACAGGGGTTCTGAAAAACTGTTTTTT. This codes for CASSPDRGSEKLFF.

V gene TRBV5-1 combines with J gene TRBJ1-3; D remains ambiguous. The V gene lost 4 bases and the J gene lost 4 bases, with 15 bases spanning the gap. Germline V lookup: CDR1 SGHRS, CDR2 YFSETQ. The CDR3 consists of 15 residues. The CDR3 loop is CASSPDPRRGNTIYF. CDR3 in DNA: TGCGCCAGCAGCCCGGACCCTCGCCGCGGAAACACCATATATTTT.

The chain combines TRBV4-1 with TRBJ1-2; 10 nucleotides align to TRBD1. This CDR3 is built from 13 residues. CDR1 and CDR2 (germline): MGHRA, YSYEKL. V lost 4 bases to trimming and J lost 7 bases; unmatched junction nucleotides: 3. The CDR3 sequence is CASSPTGGGGYTF. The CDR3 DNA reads TGCGCCAGCAGCCCGACAGGGGGCGGTGGCTACACCTTC.

CDR3 sequence reads: CASSMWGLNIQYF. As DNA, the CDR3 is TGTGCCAGCAGCATGTGGGGGCTAAACATTCAGTACTTC. This rearrangement joins TRBV21-1 to TRBJ2-4; the table's D gene call, TRBD1, was not cross checked with the DNA. TRBV21-1 is deemed a pseudogene. The CDR3 consists of 13 residues.

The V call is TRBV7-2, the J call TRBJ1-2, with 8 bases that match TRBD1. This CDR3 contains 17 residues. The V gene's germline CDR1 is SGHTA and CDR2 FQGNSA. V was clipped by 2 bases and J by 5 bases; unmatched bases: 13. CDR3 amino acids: CASSLTAGQEKRYGYTF. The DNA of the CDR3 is TGTGCCAGCAGCTTAACGGCGGGACAGGAAAAGCGGTATGGCTACACCTTC.